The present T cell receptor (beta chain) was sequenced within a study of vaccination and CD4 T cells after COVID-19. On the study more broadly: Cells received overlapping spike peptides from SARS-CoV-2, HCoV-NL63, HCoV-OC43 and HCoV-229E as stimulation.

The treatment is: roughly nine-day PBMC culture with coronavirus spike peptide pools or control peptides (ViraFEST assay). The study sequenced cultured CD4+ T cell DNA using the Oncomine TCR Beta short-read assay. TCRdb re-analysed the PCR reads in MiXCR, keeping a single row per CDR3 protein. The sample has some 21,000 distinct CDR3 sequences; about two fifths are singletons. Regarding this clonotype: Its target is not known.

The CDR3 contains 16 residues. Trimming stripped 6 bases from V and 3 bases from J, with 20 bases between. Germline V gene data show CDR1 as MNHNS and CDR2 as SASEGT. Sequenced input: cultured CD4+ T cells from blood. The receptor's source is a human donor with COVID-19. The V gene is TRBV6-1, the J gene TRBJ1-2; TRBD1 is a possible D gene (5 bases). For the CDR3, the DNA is TGTGCCAGCAGCGGATCCCAAGGGGCCCACTACTATGGCTACACCTTC. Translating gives CASSGSQGAHYYGYTF.